The 10 T cell receptor beta chains in this list originate from one sample, sequenced in a study of memory CD4+ T cells and cytomegalovirus serostatus. Method: immunoSEQ multiplex PCR; TCRdb's copy keeps in-frame clones and lacks some. Of 45,000 to 55,000 clones in the sample, roughly 72% are singletons; the top ten hold roughly 1.7%. Single viable CD3+CD4+CD8-CD45RO+ cells were sorted as the memory CD4+ T cells. Sequencing was done on a sample of memory CD4+ T cells from blood. The source of these receptors is an adult in good health and CMV-seronegative.

This clone was seen only once. The chain joins TRBV11-2 to TRBJ2-3; D uncertain. V gave up 3 bases and J gave up 10 bases, with 14 bases separating them. From germline, CDR1 is SGHAT and CDR2 FQNNGV. The CDR3 has 13 residues. This CDR3 reads CASSFRRFVPQYF. Here the CDR3 DNA reads TGTGCCAGCAGCTTCAGACGCTTTGTTCCGCAGTATTTT.

The chain carries TRBV28 and TRBJ2-6; 7 nucleotides line up with TRBD1. V shed 6 bases and J 4 bases; nucleotides not matched to a gene: 6. The length of the CDR3 is 15 residues. CDR1 MDHEN and CDR2 SYDVKM come from the germline V gene. The CDR3 DNA reads TGTGCCAGCAGCTTACAGGGGCCCGGGGCCAACGTCCTGACTTTC. It codes for CASSLQGPGANVLTF.

The chain carries TRBV6-1 and TRBJ2-4, with D perhaps matching TRBD2 (6 bases). Germline CDR1 MNHNS, CDR2 SASEGT. The CDR3 extends over 15 amino acids. V was cut by 2 bases and J by 2 bases, with 10 bases left in between. CDR3 DNA: TGTGCCAGCAGTGAATACTGGACTACCAAAAACATTCAGTACTTC. Residues: CASSEYWTTKNIQYF.

The J gene is TRBJ2-2, the V gene TRBV5-1, with D perhaps assigned TRBD1 or TRBD2 (5 bases each). Germline CDR1 reads SGHRS; CDR2 reads YFSETQ. V lost 2 bases, J lost 5 bases, and 16 bases lay in between. The CDR3 loop spans 16 amino acids. The CDR3 sequence is CASSLETGPGTGELFF. The CDR3 nucleotides are TGCGCCAGCAGCTTAGAAACAGGTCCGGGGACCGGGGAGCTGTTTTTT.

The chain links TRBV29-1 to TRBJ1-2; possibly TRBD1 for D (5 bases). This CDR3 region has 10 residues. Germline V gene sequence: CDR1 SQVTM, CDR2 ANQGSEA. Trimming removed 4 bases from V and 7 bases from J, with 7 bases in between. The CDR3 DNA reads TGCAGCGTTGGGACACTTGGCTACACCTTC. It specifies CSVGTLGYTF.

The chain has TRBV2 and TRBJ1-2; tentatively, D is TRBD1 (6 bases). V was cut by 4 bases and J by 2 bases, with 20 bases left in between. The CDR3 runs 17 residues. Germline V CDR1 and CDR2: SNHLY, FYNNEI. The CDR3 DNA follows: TGTGCCAGCAGTGTAAGGGGTCCGGCAGGGACAAACTATGGCTACACCTTC. Translating gives CASSVRGPAGTNYGYTF.

Turning to this clone: The sample holds other DNA sequences that translate to the same CDR3. CDR3 sequence reads: CSVRDYEQYF. In DNA, the CDR3 is TGCAGCGTCCGGGACTACGAGCAGTACTTC. The V call is TRBV29-1, the J call TRBJ2-7; D is possibly TRBD2 (5 bases). The germline CDR1 and CDR2 sequences are SQVTM and ANQGSEA. The CDR3 spans 10 residues. V dropped 6 bases and J dropped 3 bases, with 6 bases sitting between them.

The rearrangement uses TRBV15 and TRBJ2-3, with 8 bases identical to TRBD1. The germline gives CDR1 LNHNV, CDR2 YYDKDF (reference sequence). V dropped 0 bases and J dropped 4; count of bases not matched to a gene: 6. The CDR3 is 16 amino acids. In nucleotides, the CDR3 is TGTGCCACCAGCAGAGATCCCGGACAGGGTGCAGATACGCAGTATTTT. Its protein product is CATSRDPGQGADTQYF.

A few counts support this clone. This chain links TRBV6-1 with TRBJ2-7, with 8 bases aligning to TRBD1. The CDR3 extends over 13 amino acids. Germline lookup yields CDR1 MNHNS and CDR2 SASEGT. J gave up 5 bases and V 5 bases, and 5 bases lay outside the gene matches. The CDR3 sequence is CASSLRGRNEQYF. In nucleotides, the CDR3 is TGTGCCAGCAGTCTCAGGGGGCGGAACGAGCAGTACTTC.

There are a few counts of this clone. CDR3 sequence reads: CASSLVPPGQGNSPLHF. For the CDR3, the DNA is TGTGCCAGCAGCTTAGTACCTCCGGGACAGGGGAATTCACCCCTCCACTTT. The rearrangement uses TRBV7-2 and TRBJ1-6; 10 nucleotides agree with TRBD1. The V gene's germline CDR1 is SGHTA and CDR2 FQGNSA. There are 17 residues in the CDR3. J was trimmed by 7 bases and V by 1 base; bases with no gene match: 7.